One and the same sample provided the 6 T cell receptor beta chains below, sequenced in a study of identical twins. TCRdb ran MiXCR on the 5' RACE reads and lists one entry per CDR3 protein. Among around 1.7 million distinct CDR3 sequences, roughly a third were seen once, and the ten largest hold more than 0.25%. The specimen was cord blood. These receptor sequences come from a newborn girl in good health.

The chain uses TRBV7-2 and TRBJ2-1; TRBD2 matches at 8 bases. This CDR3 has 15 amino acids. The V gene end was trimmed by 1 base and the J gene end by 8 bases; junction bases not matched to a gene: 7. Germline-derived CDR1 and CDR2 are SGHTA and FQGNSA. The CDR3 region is CASSLGTSTYDEQFF. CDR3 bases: TGTGCCAGCAGCTTAGGGACTAGCACTTACGATGAGCAGTTCTTC.

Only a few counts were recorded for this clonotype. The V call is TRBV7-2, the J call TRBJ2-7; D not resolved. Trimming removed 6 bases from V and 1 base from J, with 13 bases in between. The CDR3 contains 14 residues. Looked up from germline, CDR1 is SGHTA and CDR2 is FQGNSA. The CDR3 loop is CASRHQSGSYEQYF. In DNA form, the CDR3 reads TGTGCCAGCAGACATCAATCAGGTTCCTACGAGCAGTACTTC. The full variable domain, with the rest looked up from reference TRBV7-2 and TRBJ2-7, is GAGVSQSPSNKVTEKGKDVELRCDPISGHTALYWYRQSLGQGLEFLIYFQGNSAPDKSGLPSDRFSAERTGGSVSTLTIQRTQQEDSAVYLCASRHQSGSYEQYFGPGTRLTVT.

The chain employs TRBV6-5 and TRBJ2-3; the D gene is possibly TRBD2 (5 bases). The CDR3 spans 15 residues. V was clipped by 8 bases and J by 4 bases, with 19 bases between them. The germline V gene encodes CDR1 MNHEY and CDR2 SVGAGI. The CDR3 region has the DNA TGTGCCAGCCAGAGGGCTGGGAGCGGTGCAGATACGCAGTATTTT. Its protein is CASQRAGSGADTQYF.

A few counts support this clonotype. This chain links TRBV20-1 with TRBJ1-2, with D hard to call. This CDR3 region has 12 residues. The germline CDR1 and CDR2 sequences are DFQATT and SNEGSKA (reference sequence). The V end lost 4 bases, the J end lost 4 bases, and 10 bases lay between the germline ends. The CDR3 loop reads CSATDLTYGYTF. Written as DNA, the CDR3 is TGCAGTGCTACCGACCTTACCTATGGCTACACCTTC.

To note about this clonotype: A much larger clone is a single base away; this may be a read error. The CDR3 nucleotides read TGCGCCAGCAGCGTGCTAATGGCCAGCTCCTACATTGAGCAGTTCTTC. Translating it yields CASSVLMASSYIEQFF. The rearrangement links TRBV5-1 to TRBJ2-1, with D uncertain. CDR1 and CDR2 from the germline V gene are SGHRS and YFSETQ. The CDR3 is 16 amino acids.

The CDR3 here is CASSTTGGEQYF. CDR3 DNA: TGTGCCAGCAGTACGACAGGGGGTGAGCAGTACTTC. V and J are TRBV9 and TRBJ2-4, with 9 nucleotides matching TRBD1. Unmatched junction bases numbered 7, after V lost 5 bases and J lost 13 bases. Germline-derived CDR1 and CDR2 are SGDLS and YYNGEE. CDR3 length: 12 amino acids. The full variable domain, completed using reference TRBV9 and TRBJ2-4, is DSGVTQTPKHLITATGQRVTLRCSPRSGDLSVYWYQQSLDQGLQFLIQYYNGEERAKGNILERFSAQQFPDLHSELNLSSLELGDSALYFCASSTTGGEQYFGAGTRLSVL.